The rows below give T cell receptor beta chains drawn from one sample of a study of blood T cell repertoires in COVID-19. Method: immunoSEQ multiplex PCR; TCRdb's copy keeps in-frame clones and lacks some. The sample shows 430,000 or so clones, 88% of them seen only once. The sample comprised PBMCs or T cells enriched from blood (not recorded which). These receptors all come from a woman between 40 and 55 years old who had recovered from COVID-19. Each CDR3 is given with its conserved first and last residue. The D gene is left open where the match is weak. Some rows mark clone size as missing; the rest say once, few, many or name a class of expanded clone.

NA,TRBJ1-6,TRBV5-5,NA,CASSIGQGYNSPLHF,TGTGCCAGCAGCATCGGCCAGGGGTATAATTCACCCCTCCACTTT
NA,TRBJ1-3,TRBV11-2,NA,CASSLSHTTLLGNTIYF,TGTGCCAGCAGCTTATCACACACAACGTTGCTGGGAAACACCATATATTTT
NA,TRBJ2-6,TRBV19,NA,CASSSRAFSGANVLTF,TGTGCCAGTAGCAGCAGGGCTTTCTCTGGGGCCAACGTCCTGACTTTC
NA,TRBJ1-1,TRBV10-3,TRBD1,CAISERTGRVNTEAFF,TGTGCCATCAGTGAGCGGACAGGGAGGGTGAACACTGAAGCTTTCTTT
NA,TRBJ2-3,TRBV24-1,TRBD2,CATSETGLPDTQYF,TGTGCCACCAGTGAAACGGGACTACCAGATACGCAGTATTTT
NA,TRBJ1-2,TRBV6-2/TRBV6-3,NA,CASSYRLTGYGYTF,TGTGCCAGCAGTTATCGCTTGACAGGTTATGGCTACACCTTC
NA,TRBJ2-2,TRBV4-3,TRBD2,CASSPTGLASGELFF,TGCGCCAGCAGCCCCACAGGACTAGCCTCCGGGGAGCTGTTTTTT
NA,TRBJ2-1,TRBV29-1,NA,CSVEDHRVQVISYNEQFF,TGCAGCGTTGAAGATCACAGGGTACAAGTGATCTCCTACAATGAGCAGTTCTTC
few,TRBJ2-7,TRBV27,NA,CASSLGRGQYF,TGTGCCAGCAGTTTAGGTCGAGGGCAGTACTTC
NA,TRBJ1-2,TRBV2,NA,CASSAGRGSYGYTF,TGTGCCAGCAGTGCGGGGAGGGGAAGCTATGGCTACACCTTC
NA,TRBJ2-5,TRBV4-2,TRBD2,CASSPGTSGQETQYF,TGTGCCAGCAGCCCCGGGACTAGCGGGCAAGAGACCCAGTACTTC
once,TRBJ2-3,TRBV27,NA,CASSFGTGGDTQYF,TGTGCCAGCAGTTTCGGGACTGGCGGAGATACGCAGTATTTT
NA,TRBJ2-3,TRBV7-9,NA,CASSSNYGDTDTQYF,TGTGCCAGCAGCTCCAATTACGGGGACACAGATACGCAGTATTTT
NA,TRBJ2-1,TRBV11-3,NA,CASSGGNEQFF,TGTGCCAGCAGCGGGGGGAATGAGCAGTTCTTC
NA,TRBJ1-1,TRBV29-1,NA,CSVDAGDREAFF,TGCAGCGTTGATGCGGGGGACCGGGAAGCTTTCTTT
few,TRBJ2-3,TRBV11-3,TRBD2,CASSGRSRTDTQYF,TGTGCCAGTAGCGGGAGATCGCGCACAGATACGCAGTATTTT
NA,TRBJ1-3,TRBV15,NA,CATSRDFGGSGNTIYF,TGTGCCACCAGCAGAGATTTCGGGGGGAGTGGAAACACCATATATTTT
NA,TRBJ2-6,TRBV19,NA,CASSTPTGAGANVLTF,TGTGCCAGTAGTACTCCAACAGGAGCTGGGGCCAACGTCCTGACTTTC
NA,TRBJ1-1,TRBV10-3,NA,CAITRATGTEAFF,TGTGCCATCACCAGGGCGACGGGCACTGAAGCTTTCTTT
NA,TRBJ1-1,TRBV6-2/TRBV6-3,NA,CASSYRPGNTEAFF,TGTGCCAGCAGTTATCGTCCGGGAAACACTGAAGCTTTCTTT
NA,TRBJ2-4,TRBV10-2,TRBD2,CASAGEAKNIQYF,TGCGCCTCGGCGGGAGAAGCCAAAAACATTCAGTACTTC
NA,TRBJ2-2,TRBV6-6,TRBD2,CASSYSGAHTGELFF,TGTGCCAGCAGTTATAGCGGGGCCCACACCGGGGAGCTGTTTTTT
NA,TRBJ2-7,TRBV11-2,TRBD2,CASSLYGQRENLYEQYF,TGTGCCAGCAGCTTATATGGGCAGCGGGAGAATCTGTACGAGCAGTACTTC
NA,TRBJ1-2,TRBV19,TRBD1,CASSTLDRGELWGYTF,TGTGCCAGTAGTACCCTGGACAGGGGGGAACTATGGGGCTACACCTTC
NA,TRBJ1-1,TRBV3-1/TRBV3-2,NA,CATRNRNTEAFF,TGTGCCACCCGTAACAGGAACACTGAAGCTTTCTTT
NA,TRBJ2-1,TRBV6-5,NA,CASSNSYNEQFF,TGTGCCAGCTCGAACAGCTACAATGAGCAGTTCTTC
NA,TRBJ2-1,TRBV9,NA,CASSASYYSSYNEQFF,TGTGCCAGCAGCGCTTCCTACTATAGCTCCTACAATGAGCAGTTCTTC